This T cell receptor (beta chain) was sequenced in a study of blood T cell repertoires in COVID-19. Sequencing used immunoSEQ multiplex PCR; TCRdb keeps in-frame clones, though not all of them. The sample consists of some 150,000 clones, more than 75% of them appearing once. V dropped 6 bases and J dropped 8; count of bases not matched to a gene: 9. There are 16 residues in the CDR3. Germline CDR1 reads LGHDT; CDR2 reads YNNKEL (reference sequence). The sequenced sample consisted of peripheral blood. This TCR derives from a woman in her 70s with acute or convalescent COVID-19. This rearrangement joins TRBV3-1 (or the pseudogene TRBV3-2) to TRBJ2-1; the match to TRBD2 covers 14 bases. The CDR3 is CASRRLAGGRGDEQFF. CDR3 DNA: TGTGCCAGCAGGAGACTAGCGGGGGGGCGAGGGGATGAGCAGTTCTTC.